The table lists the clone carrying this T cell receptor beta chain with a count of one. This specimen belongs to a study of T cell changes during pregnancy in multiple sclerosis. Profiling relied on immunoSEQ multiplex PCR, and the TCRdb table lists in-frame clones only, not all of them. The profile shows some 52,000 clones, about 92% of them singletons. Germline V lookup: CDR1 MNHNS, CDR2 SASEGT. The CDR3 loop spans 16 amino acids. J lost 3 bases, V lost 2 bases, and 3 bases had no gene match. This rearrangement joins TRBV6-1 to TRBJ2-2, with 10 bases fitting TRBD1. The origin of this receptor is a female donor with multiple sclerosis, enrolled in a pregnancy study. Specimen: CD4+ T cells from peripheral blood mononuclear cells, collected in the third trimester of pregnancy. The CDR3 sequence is CASSELGTGDTGELFF. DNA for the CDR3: TGTGCCAGCAGTGAACTGGGGACAGGGGACACCGGGGAGCTGTTTTTT.